Below, 7 T cell receptor beta chains from the same sample are listed, as sequenced in a study of T cell repertoires in cytomegalovirus infection. Via MiXCR, TCRdb re-called the reads, giving one row per CDR3 protein. The data show 900,000 to 950,000 distinct CDR3 sequences, roughly 31% seen once. Antigens for these TCRs are unknown. The sequencing here drew on cultured CD8+ T cells from PBMCs, taken from culture after CMV antigen stimulation. These receptors were collected from a human donor in good health (CMV status not recorded). Some clones in this sample may be carry-over from other donors' samples.

This clonotype was detected only a few times. The rearrangement joins TRBV12-3 or TRBV12-4 to TRBJ1-2; D perhaps matches TRBD1 (5 bases). The CDR3 runs 13 residues. V gave up 7 bases and J gave up 4 bases, with 13 bases separating them. The CDR3 DNA sequence: TGTGCCAGCAACTCCGACAGTACCTATGGCTACACCTTC. Encoded protein: CASNSDSTYGYTF.

This clonotype was found a few times. CDR3 bases: TGTGCCAGCAGTTACTCCGAGGGTTATGAGCAGTTCTTC. The encoded protein is CASSYSEGYEQFF. This chain links TRBV6-5 with TRBJ2-1; the D gene is possibly TRBD2 (5 bases). Germline values: CDR1 MNHEY, CDR2 SVGAGI. V lost 0 bases and J 8 bases, leaving 8 bases between the germline ends. The CDR3 has 13 residues.

This clonotype was observed a few times. The V gene is TRBV6-2 or TRBV6-3, the J gene TRBJ1-1, with D uncertain. The V gene lost 2 bases and the J gene lost 6 bases, with 25 bases spanning the gap. This CDR3 has 18 amino acids. Germline values: CDR1 MNHEY, CDR2 SVGEGT. The CDR3 sequence is CASSYAYKVLLTVAEAFF. Written as DNA, the CDR3 is TGTGCCAGCAGTTACGCCTACAAGGTTCTTTTAACTGTGGCTGAAGCTTTCTTT.

In regard to this clonotype: Since a much larger clone is just one base distant, this may be a read error. The chain joins TRBV6-1 to TRBJ2-5; no reliable D call. The CDR3 consists of 11 residues. The germline CDR1 and CDR2 sequences are MNHNS and SASEGT. V shed 7 bases and J shed 5 bases, with 8 bases lying between them. The DNA for the CDR3 is TGTGCCAGCACCCACGGGGAGACCCAGTACTTC. Its translation is CASTHGETQYF.

The chain is built from TRBV4-1 and TRBJ2-1; 10 bases agree with TRBD2. The CDR3 covers 16 residues. V shed 0 bases, J shed 8 bases, and the junction held 7 bases outside the gene matches. The germline V gene has CDR1 MGHRA and CDR2 YSYEKL. CDR3 residues: CASSQEPSSGGDEQFF. The CDR3 nucleotides are TGCGCCAGCAGCCAAGAGCCGTCTAGCGGGGGCGATGAGCAGTTCTTC.

CDR3 nucleotide sequence: TGTGCCAGCAGGTGGACAGGGTACAATGAGCAGTTCTTC. Translation gives CASRWTGYNEQFF. The gene calls are TRBV6-2 or TRBV6-3 and TRBJ2-1; TRBD1 aligns across 8 bases. CDR1 is MNHEY and CDR2 is SVGEGT in the germline V gene. The CDR3 is 13 amino acids. V trimming: 6 bases; J trimming: 4 bases; junction bases outside the gene matches: 2.

J is TRBJ1-2 and V is TRBV12-3 or TRBV12-4; D is ambiguous. There are 12 residues in the CDR3. Trimming removed 2 bases at V and 6 bases at J, with 7 bases between. The CDR3 DNA sequence: TGTGCCAGCAGTTTAAACAACCATGGCTACACCTTC. Its translation: CASSLNNHGYTF.